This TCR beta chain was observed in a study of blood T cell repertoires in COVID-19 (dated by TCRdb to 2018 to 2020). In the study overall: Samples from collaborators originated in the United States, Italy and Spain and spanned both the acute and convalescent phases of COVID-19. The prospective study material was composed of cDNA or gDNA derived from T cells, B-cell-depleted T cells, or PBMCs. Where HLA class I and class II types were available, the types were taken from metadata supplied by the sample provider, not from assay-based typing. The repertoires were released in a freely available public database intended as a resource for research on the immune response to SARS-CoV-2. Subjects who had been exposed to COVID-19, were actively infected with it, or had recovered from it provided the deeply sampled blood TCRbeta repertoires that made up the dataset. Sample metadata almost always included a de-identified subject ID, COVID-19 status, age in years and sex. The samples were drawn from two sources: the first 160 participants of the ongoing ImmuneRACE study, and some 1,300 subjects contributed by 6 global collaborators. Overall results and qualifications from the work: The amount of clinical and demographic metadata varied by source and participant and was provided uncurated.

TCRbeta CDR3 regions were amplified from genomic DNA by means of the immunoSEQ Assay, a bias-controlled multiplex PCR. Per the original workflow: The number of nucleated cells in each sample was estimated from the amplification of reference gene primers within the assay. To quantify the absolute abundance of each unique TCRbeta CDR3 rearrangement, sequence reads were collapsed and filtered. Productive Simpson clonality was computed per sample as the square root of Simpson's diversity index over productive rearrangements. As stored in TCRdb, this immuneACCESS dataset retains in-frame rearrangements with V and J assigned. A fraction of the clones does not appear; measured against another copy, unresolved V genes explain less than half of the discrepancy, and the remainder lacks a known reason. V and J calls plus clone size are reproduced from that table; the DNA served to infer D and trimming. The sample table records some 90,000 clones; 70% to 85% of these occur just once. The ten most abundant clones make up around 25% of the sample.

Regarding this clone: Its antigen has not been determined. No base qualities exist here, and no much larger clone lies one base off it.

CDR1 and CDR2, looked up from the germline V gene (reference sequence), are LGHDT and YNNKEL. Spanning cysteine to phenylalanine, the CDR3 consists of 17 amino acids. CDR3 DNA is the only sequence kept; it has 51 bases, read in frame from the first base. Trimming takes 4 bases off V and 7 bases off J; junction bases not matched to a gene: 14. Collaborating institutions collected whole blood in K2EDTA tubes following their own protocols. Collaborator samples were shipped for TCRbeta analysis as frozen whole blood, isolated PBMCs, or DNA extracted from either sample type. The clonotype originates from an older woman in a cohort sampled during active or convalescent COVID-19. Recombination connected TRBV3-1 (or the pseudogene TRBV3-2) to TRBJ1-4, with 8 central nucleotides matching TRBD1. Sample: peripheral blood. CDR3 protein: CASSLRDRPLGAEKLFF. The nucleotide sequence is TGTGCCAGCAGCCTGCGGGACAGGCCCCTGGGGGCTGAAAAACTGTTTTTT.